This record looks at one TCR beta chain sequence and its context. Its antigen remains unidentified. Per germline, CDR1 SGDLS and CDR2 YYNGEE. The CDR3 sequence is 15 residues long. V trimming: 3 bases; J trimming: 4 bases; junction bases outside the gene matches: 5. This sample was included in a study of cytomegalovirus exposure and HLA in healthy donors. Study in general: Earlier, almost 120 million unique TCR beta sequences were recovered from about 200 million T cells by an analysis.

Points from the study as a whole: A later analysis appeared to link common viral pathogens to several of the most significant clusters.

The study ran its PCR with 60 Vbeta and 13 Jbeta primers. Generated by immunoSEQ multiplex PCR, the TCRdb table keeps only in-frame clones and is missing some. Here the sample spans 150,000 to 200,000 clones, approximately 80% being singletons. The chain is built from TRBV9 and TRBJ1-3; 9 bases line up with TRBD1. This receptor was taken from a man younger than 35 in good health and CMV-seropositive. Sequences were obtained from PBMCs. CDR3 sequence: CASSEGTGFGNTIYF. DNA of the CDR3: TGTGCCAGCAGCGAGGGGACAGGGTTCGGAAACACCATATATTTT.